This TCR beta chain was observed in a study of cytomegalovirus exposure and HLA in healthy donors. V lost 5 bases and J lost 11, with 21 bases in between. The CDR3 is 14 amino acids. Per the germline V gene, CDR1 is MDHEN and CDR2 is SYDVKM. Sequenced by immunoSEQ multiplex PCR; TCRdb stores in-frame clones only, minus some. The sample lists tens of thousands of clones, approximately 85% occurring once. The sequencing sample was made of PBMCs. The chain uses TRBV28 and TRBJ1-1; D unclear. The sequence derives from a woman aged 25 to 39 in good health and CMV-seronegative. The CDR3 coding sequence is TGTGCCAGCAGTATCCTTACGCCGGGAAGAACGGCTTTCTTT. It translates to CASSILTPGRTAFF.